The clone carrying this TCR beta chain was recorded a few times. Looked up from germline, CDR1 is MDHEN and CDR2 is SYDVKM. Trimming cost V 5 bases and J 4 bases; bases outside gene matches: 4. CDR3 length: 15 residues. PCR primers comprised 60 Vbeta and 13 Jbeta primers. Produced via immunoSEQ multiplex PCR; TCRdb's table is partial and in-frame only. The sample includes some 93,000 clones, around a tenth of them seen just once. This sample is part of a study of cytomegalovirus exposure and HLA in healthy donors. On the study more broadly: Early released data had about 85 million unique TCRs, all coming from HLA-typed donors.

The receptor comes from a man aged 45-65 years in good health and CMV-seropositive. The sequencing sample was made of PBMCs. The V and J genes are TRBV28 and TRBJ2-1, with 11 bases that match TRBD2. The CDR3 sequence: CASSILAGAYNEQFF. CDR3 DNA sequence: TGTGCCAGCAGTATACTAGCGGGAGCATACAATGAGCAGTTCTTC.